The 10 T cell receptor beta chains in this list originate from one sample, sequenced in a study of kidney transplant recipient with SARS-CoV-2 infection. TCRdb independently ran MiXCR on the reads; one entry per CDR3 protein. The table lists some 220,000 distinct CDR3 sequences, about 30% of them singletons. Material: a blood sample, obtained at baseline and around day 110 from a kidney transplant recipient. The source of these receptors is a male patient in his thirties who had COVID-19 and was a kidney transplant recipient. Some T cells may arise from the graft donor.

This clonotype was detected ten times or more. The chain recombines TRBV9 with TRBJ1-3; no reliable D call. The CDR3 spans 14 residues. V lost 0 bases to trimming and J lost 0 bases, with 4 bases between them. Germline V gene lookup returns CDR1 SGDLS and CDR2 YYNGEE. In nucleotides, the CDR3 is TGTGCCAGCAGCGTAGACGTCTCTGGAAACACCATATATTTT. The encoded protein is CASSVDVSGNTIYF. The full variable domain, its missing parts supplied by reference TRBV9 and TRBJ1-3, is DSGVTQTPKHLITATGQRVTLRCSPRSGDLSVYWYQQSLDQGLQFLIQYYNGEERAKGNILERFSAQQFPDLHSELNLSSLELGDSALYFCASSVDVSGNTIYFGEGSWLTVV.

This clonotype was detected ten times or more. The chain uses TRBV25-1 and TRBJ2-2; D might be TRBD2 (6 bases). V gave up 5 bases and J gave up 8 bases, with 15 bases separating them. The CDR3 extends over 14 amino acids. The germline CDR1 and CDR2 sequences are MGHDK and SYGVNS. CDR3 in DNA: TGTGCCAGCAGTCCCCGGGACTCAGGGGGGGAGCTGTTTTTT. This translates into CASSPRDSGGELFF.

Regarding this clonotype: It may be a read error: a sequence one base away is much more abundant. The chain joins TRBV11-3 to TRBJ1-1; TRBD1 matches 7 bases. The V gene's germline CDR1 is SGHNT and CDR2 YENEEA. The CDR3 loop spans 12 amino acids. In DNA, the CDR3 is TGTGTCAGCAGCCCGAGTAACAGGGGAGCTTTCTTT. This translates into CVSSPSNRGAFF.

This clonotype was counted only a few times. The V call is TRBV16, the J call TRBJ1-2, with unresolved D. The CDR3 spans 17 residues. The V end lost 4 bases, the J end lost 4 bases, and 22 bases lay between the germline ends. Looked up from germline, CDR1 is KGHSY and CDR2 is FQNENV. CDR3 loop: CASSLSTVVRKTYGYTF. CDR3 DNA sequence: TGTGCCAGCAGCCTTAGTACGGTCGTTAGAAAGACCTATGGCTACACCTTC.

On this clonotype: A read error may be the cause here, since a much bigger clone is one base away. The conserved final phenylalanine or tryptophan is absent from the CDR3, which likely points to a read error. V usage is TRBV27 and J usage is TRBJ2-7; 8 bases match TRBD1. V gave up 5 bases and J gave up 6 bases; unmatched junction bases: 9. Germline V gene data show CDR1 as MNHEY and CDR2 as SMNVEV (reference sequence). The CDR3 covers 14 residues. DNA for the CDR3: TGTGCCAGCAGTCCCGCGGACAGGGTCGCCGAGCAGTACCTC. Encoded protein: CASSPADRVAEQYL.

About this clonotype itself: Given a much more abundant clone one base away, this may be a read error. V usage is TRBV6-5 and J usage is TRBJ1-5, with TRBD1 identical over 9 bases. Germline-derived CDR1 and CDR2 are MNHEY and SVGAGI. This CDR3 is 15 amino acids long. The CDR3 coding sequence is TGTGTCAGCAGTCTTGACAGGGGGGTGGATCAGCCCCAGCATTTT. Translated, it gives CVSSLDRGVDQPQHF.

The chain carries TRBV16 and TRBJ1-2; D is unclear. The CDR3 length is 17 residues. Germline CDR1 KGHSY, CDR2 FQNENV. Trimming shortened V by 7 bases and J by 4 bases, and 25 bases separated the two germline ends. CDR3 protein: CASNTSLVVRKTYGYTF. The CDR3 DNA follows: TGTGCCAGCAACACGAGTCTGGTCGTTAGAAAGACCTATGGCTACACCTTC.

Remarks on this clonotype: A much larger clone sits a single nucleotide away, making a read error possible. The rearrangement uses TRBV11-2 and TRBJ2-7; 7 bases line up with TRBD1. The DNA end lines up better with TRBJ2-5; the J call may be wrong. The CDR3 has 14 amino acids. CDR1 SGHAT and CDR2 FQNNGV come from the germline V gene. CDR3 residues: CASNRGQEQETQYF. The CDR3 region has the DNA TGTGCCAGCAATCGCGGACAGGAACAAGAGACCCAGTACTTC.

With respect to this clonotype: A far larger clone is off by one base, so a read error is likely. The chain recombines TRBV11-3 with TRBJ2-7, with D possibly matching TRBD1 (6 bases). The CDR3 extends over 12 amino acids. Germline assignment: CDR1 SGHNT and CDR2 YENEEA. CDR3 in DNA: TGTACCAGCAGCTTAGGACAGTACGAGCAGTACTTC. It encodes CTSSLGQYEQYF.

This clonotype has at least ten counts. The CDR3 nucleotides read TGTGCCAGCAGTTTCAGGGACAGGGCTAGCGAGCAGTACTTC. This encodes CASSFRDRASEQYF. J is TRBJ2-7 and V is TRBV12-3 or TRBV12-4; TRBD1 aligns across 9 bases. The CDR3 covers 14 residues. V lost 3 bases to trimming and J lost 6 bases; unmatched junction nucleotides: 6.